Presented here are 8 T cell receptor beta chains from one specimen sequenced in a study of shared clonotypes between healthy human individuals. Naive CD8 cells comprised CD45RO-negative, CCR7-positively selected cells, excluding terminally differentiated effector memory CD45RA+ cells. Here immunoSEQ multiplex PCR was the method, and the copy in TCRdb shows in-frame clones only, minus some. The sample holds around 560,000 clones, about 95% seen once. The specimen was naive CD8+ T cells sorted from blood. Receptors were obtained from a woman between 25 and 40 years old in good health.

This chain uses TRBV29-1 with TRBJ1-2; 7 bases agree with TRBD1. The germline gives CDR1 SQVTM, CDR2 ANQGSEA. With 4 bases clipped from V and 4 bases from J, the junction kept 12 bases outside the gene matches. CDR3 size: 15 residues. CDR3 region: CSVGGLGQNFYGYTF. The CDR3 DNA reads TGCAGCGTTGGAGGTCTGGGACAGAACTTCTATGGCTACACCTTC.

About this clone: The sample has other DNA sequences that encode this CDR3 too. The chain carries TRBV28 and TRBJ1-2; D remains unclear. CDR1 MDHEN and CDR2 SYDVKM come from the germline V gene. This CDR3 region has 13 residues. Trimming took off 3 bases at V and 2 bases at J, with 7 bases between the two ends. The CDR3 DNA reads as TGTGCCAGCAGTTTGAGGGCCAACTATGGCTACACCTTC. This translates into CASSLRANYGYTF.

The V call is TRBV28, the J call TRBJ2-2; the D is unclear. This CDR3 region has 14 residues. Trimming left V 6 bases short and J 0 bases short, with 8 bases between. Looked up from germline, CDR1 is MDHEN and CDR2 is SYDVKM. CDR3: CASRTATNTGELFF. The CDR3 DNA is TGTGCCAGCAGAACTGCGACGAACACCGGGGAGCTGTTTTTT.

This clone was observed a handful of times. The genes are TRBV20-1 and TRBJ1-2; D call uncertain. The CDR3 has 9 amino acids. Germline V gene lookup returns CDR1 DFQATT and CDR2 SNEGSKA (reference sequence). V lost 6 bases and J lost 8, with 7 bases in between. As DNA, the CDR3 is TGCAGTGCCCCGGCGGGCTACACCTTC. It specifies CSAPAGYTF.

In its sample, this clone was seen a few times. The chain has TRBV29-1 and TRBJ1-2; unclear D gene. Germline values: CDR1 SQVTM, CDR2 ANQGSEA. V was shortened by 5 bases and J by 7 bases, with 11 bases between the two germline ends. This CDR3 contains 11 residues. CDR3 sequence reads: CSVKRQAGYTF. The CDR3 region has the DNA TGCAGCGTTAAGAGGCAGGCTGGCTACACCTTC. The variable domain in full, with the rest retrieved from reference TRBV29-1 and TRBJ1-2, is SAVISQKPSRDICQRGTSLTIQCQVDSQVTMMFWYRQQPGQSLTLIATANQGSEATYESGFVIDKFPISRPNLTFSTLTVSNMSPEDSSIYLCSVKRQAGYTFGSGTRLTVV.

This clone came up a few times. The chain carries TRBV28 and TRBJ2-7; D is unresolved. Germline V gene sequence: CDR1 MDHEN, CDR2 SYDVKM. Trimming removed 8 bases at V and 0 bases at J, with 14 bases between. The CDR3 is made up of 14 amino acids. The CDR3 loop is CASSLSVGSYEQYF. In DNA, the CDR3 is TGTGCCAGCTCGTTATCAGTGGGCTCCTACGAGCAGTACTTC.

The chain employs TRBV6-5 and TRBJ2-1, with 11 bases that match TRBD1. The germline V gene has CDR1 MNHEY and CDR2 SVGAGI. The length of the CDR3 is 15 residues. J lost 5 bases, V lost 2 bases, and 2 bases had no gene match. CDR3 in amino acids: CASSYGTGGHNEQFF. CDR3 bases: TGTGCCAGCAGTTACGGGACAGGGGGGCACAATGAGCAGTTCTTC.

This clone came up once. The chain links TRBV7-9 to TRBJ1-1; tentative D call: TRBD1 (5 bases). V was pared by 2 bases and J by 4 bases, with 8 bases between. Germline-derived CDR1 and CDR2 are SEHNR and FQNEAQ (reference sequence). The CDR3 totals 13 residues. The CDR3 spells CASSLSGTTEAFF. DNA for the CDR3: TGTGCCAGCAGCTTATCAGGGACCACTGAAGCTTTCTTT.